A selection of T cell receptor beta chains follows, all from one sample in a study of T cells in Graves' hyperthyroidism and ophthalmopathy. MiXCR, run by TCRdb on the multiplex PCR reads, gives a single entry per CDR3 protein. This table holds under 450,000 distinct CDR3 sequences, around an eighth found once. The material sequenced was blood. Receptor source: a man between 25 and 39 years old with Graves' hyperthyroidism that later progressed to Graves' ophthalmopathy. CDR3s include the opening cysteine and the closing phenylalanine or tryptophan. D genes are given only for firm matches. The listing skips clone size in some rows; elsewhere it reads once, few, many or a size class.

d_gene: TRBD1; len: 14; abundance: few; v_gene: TRBV20-1; j_gene: TRBJ1-2; CDR3aa: CSAYNRGRDYGYTF; CDR3nt: TGCAGTGCGTATAACAGGGGGCGAGACTATGGCTACACCTTC
d_gene: TRBD2; len: 18; abundance: .; v_gene: TRBV13; j_gene: TRBJ2-5; CDR3aa: CASSSRGLAGGHQETQYF; CDR3nt: TGTGCCAGCAGCTCACGAGGACTAGCGGGGGGGCATCAAGAGACCCAGTACTTC
d_gene: .; len: 12; abundance: .; v_gene: TRBV14; j_gene: TRBJ1-1; CDR3aa: CASSQVRPEAFF; CDR3nt: TGTGCCAGCAGCCAAGTGCGGCCTGAAGCTTTCTTT
d_gene: TRBD2; len: 18; abundance: many; v_gene: TRBV28; j_gene: TRBJ2-3; CDR3aa: CASSSGLAGVGSTDTQYF; CDR3nt: TGTGCCAGCAGTTCTGGACTAGCGGGGGTCGGGAGCACAGATACGCAGTATTTT
d_gene: .; len: 13; abundance: many; v_gene: TRBV5-1; j_gene: TRBJ1-1; CDR3aa: CASSLGRNTEAFF; CDR3nt: TGTGCCAGCAGCTTGGGAAGGAACACTGAAGCTTTCTTT
d_gene: .; len: 17; abundance: .; v_gene: TRBV7-3; j_gene: TRBJ2-1; CDR3aa: CASSPEGGGWGYNEQFF; CDR3nt: TGTGCCAGCAGCCCAGAGGGTGGGGGGTGGGGGTACAATGAGCAGTTCTTC
d_gene: .; len: 12; abundance: .; v_gene: TRBV12-3/TRBV12-4; j_gene: TRBJ1-2; CDR3aa: CASKPGVSGYTF; CDR3nt: TGTGCCAGCAAACCCGGGGTGAGTGGCTACACCTTC
d_gene: TRBD1; len: 15; abundance: many; v_gene: TRBV20-1; j_gene: TRBJ2-7; CDR3aa: CSARRPGQGDYEQYF; CDR3nt: TGCAGTGCAAGAAGGCCGGGACAGGGGGATTACGAGCAGTACTTC
d_gene: TRBD2; len: 17; abundance: many; v_gene: TRBV5-1; j_gene: TRBJ2-3; CDR3aa: CASSLRPSGGAADTQYF; CDR3nt: TGCGCCAGCAGCTTGCGGCCTAGCGGGGGGGCCGCAGATACGCAGTATTTT
d_gene: TRBD2; len: 14; abundance: .; v_gene: TRBV5-1; j_gene: TRBJ2-5; CDR3aa: CASKDWGGKETQYF; CDR3nt: TGCGCCAGCAAGGACTGGGGGGGTAAAGAGACCCAGTACTTC
d_gene: TRBD1; len: 14; abundance: many; v_gene: TRBV29-1; j_gene: TRBJ2-5; CDR3aa: CSVEYGTGPETQYF; CDR3nt: TGCAGCGTTGAATATGGGACAGGGCCAGAGACCCAGTACTTC
d_gene: TRBD1; len: 13; abundance: many; v_gene: TRBV12-3/TRBV12-4; j_gene: TRBJ2-1; CDR3aa: CASRGDRVAEQFF; CDR3nt: TGTGCCAGCAGGGGGGACAGGGTGGCTGAGCAGTTCTTC
d_gene: TRBD2; len: 15; abundance: .; v_gene: TRBV10-2; j_gene: TRBJ2-3; CDR3aa: CASSESSGGTDTQYF; CDR3nt: TGCGCCAGCAGTGAGTCGTCGGGGGGGACAGATACGCAGTATTTT
d_gene: .; len: 15; abundance: .; v_gene: TRBV5-1; j_gene: TRBJ2-7; CDR3aa: CASSLGDLMGYEQYF; CDR3nt: TGCGCCAGCAGCTTGGGGGACCTCATGGGCTACGAGCAGTACTTC
d_gene: .; len: 12; abundance: .; v_gene: TRBV10-2; j_gene: TRBJ2-4; CDR3aa: CASSGQAAIQYF; CDR3nt: TGCGCCAGCAGTGGGCAAGCTGCCATTCAGTACTTC
d_gene: .; len: 14; abundance: .; v_gene: TRBV19; j_gene: TRBJ2-7; CDR3aa: CAGVGDSRSYEQYF; CDR3nt: TGTGCCGGGGTAGGGGACTCAAGATCCTACGAGCAGTACTTC
d_gene: TRBD1; len: 14; abundance: many; v_gene: TRBV20-1; j_gene: TRBJ1-1; CDR3aa: CSAFRDRGNTEAFF; CDR3nt: TGCAGTGCTTTCCGGGACAGGGGCAACACTGAAGCTTTCTTT
d_gene: TRBD2; len: 17; abundance: few; v_gene: TRBV7-9; j_gene: TRBJ2-1; CDR3aa: CASSPSRGAGGPGEQFF; CDR3nt: TGTGCCAGCAGCCCTTCTCGGGGGGCGGGGGGGCCAGGTGAGCAGTTCTTC
d_gene: .; len: 18; abundance: many; v_gene: TRBV6-1; j_gene: TRBJ2-4; CDR3aa: CASRSTGTPKGAKNIQYF; CDR3nt: TGTGCCAGCAGGAGTACCGGGACACCGAAGGGAGCCAAAAACATTCAGTACTTC
d_gene: .; len: 15; abundance: many; v_gene: TRBV12-3/TRBV12-4; j_gene: TRBJ1-1; CDR3aa: CASRPRPQGNTEAFF; CDR3nt: TGTGCCAGCAGACCTCGCCCTCAGGGGAACACTGAAGCTTTCTTT
d_gene: TRBD1; len: 15; abundance: .; v_gene: TRBV2; j_gene: TRBJ2-3; CDR3aa: CASRSTGAPGDTQYF; CDR3nt: TGTGCCAGCAGATCCACAGGGGCTCCGGGGGATACGCAGTATTTT
d_gene: TRBD2; len: 15; abundance: .; v_gene: TRBV2; j_gene: TRBJ2-7; CDR3aa: CASSVSGGARYEQYF; CDR3nt: TGTGCCAGCAGTGTTAGCGGGGGGGCGAGGTACGAGCAGTACTTC
d_gene: .; len: 15; abundance: .; v_gene: TRBV27; j_gene: TRBJ1-3; CDR3aa: CASKLTTSSGNTIYF; CDR3nt: TGTGCCAGCAAATTAACTACATCCTCTGGAAACACCATATATTTT
d_gene: TRBD2; len: 18; abundance: many; v_gene: TRBV7-9; j_gene: TRBJ2-1; CDR3aa: CASSGGTPGLAGGHEQFF; CDR3nt: TGTGCCAGCAGCGGGGGAACCCCCGGACTAGCGGGGGGTCATGAGCAGTTCTTC
d_gene: TRBD1; len: 15; abundance: few; v_gene: TRBV24-1; j_gene: TRBJ1-2; CDR3aa: CATSDNRDRGYGYTF; CDR3nt: TGTGCCACCAGTGACAACCGGGACAGGGGTTATGGCTACACCTTC
d_gene: .; len: 18; abundance: few; v_gene: TRBV20-1; j_gene: TRBJ2-2; CDR3aa: CSARDPRGGGGASGELFF; CDR3nt: TGCAGTGCTAGAGATCCGAGGGGTGGAGGGGGCGCTAGCGGGGAGCTGTTTTTT
d_gene: TRBD1; len: 17; abundance: few; v_gene: TRBV10-3; j_gene: TRBJ1-5; CDR3aa: CAISESFGQGGNQPQHF; CDR3nt: TGTGCCATCAGTGAGTCGTTTGGACAGGGAGGCAATCAGCCCCAGCATTTT
d_gene: TRBD1; len: 14; abundance: few; v_gene: TRBV28; j_gene: TRBJ2-2; CDR3aa: CASSTGGQTGELFF; CDR3nt: TGTGCCAGCAGTACAGGGGGGCAGACCGGGGAGCTGTTTTTT
d_gene: .; len: 12; abundance: many; v_gene: TRBV13; j_gene: TRBJ2-7; CDR3aa: CASSLVQGEQYF; CDR3nt: TGTGCCAGCAGCTTAGTACAGGGCGAGCAGTACTTC
d_gene: .; len: 15; abundance: .; v_gene: TRBV5-6; j_gene: TRBJ2-6; CDR3aa: CASSPLRTGANVLTF; CDR3nt: TGTGCCAGCAGCCCCCTGAGGACCGGGGCCAACGTCCTGACTTTC
d_gene: .; len: 14; abundance: many; v_gene: TRBV20-1; j_gene: TRBJ2-5; CDR3aa: CSARDTGKGETQYF; CDR3nt: TGCAGTGCTAGAGATACAGGGAAGGGGGAGACCCAGTACTTC
d_gene: .; len: 13; abundance: many; v_gene: TRBV11-2; j_gene: TRBJ2-7; CDR3aa: CASSLDTDGEQYF; CDR3nt: TGTGCCAGCAGCTTAGACACAGACGGTGAGCAGTACTTC
d_gene: .; len: 16; abundance: few; v_gene: TRBV19; j_gene: TRBJ2-1; CDR3aa: CASSIGGGGAYNEQFF; CDR3nt: TGTGCCAGTAGTATAGGGGGTGGGGGCGCCTACAATGAGCAGTTCTTC
d_gene: TRBD2; len: 14; abundance: many; v_gene: TRBV30; j_gene: TRBJ2-1; CDR3aa: CAWTMGGWYNEQFF; CDR3nt: TGTGCCTGGACCATGGGGGGGTGGTACAATGAGCAGTTCTTC
d_gene: TRBD1; len: 12; abundance: few; v_gene: TRBV2; j_gene: TRBJ2-2; CDR3aa: CASSSGQRLLFF; CDR3nt: TGTGCCAGCAGTTCGGGACAGCGTTTGCTGTTTTTT
d_gene: .; len: 15; abundance: many; v_gene: TRBV11-1; j_gene: TRBJ2-1; CDR3aa: CASSFLGHYGNEQFF; CDR3nt: TGTGCCAGCAGCTTTTTGGGACATTACGGAAATGAGCAGTTCTTC
d_gene: .; len: 14; abundance: many; v_gene: TRBV18; j_gene: TRBJ2-7; CDR3aa: CASSPYESSYEQYF; CDR3nt: TGTGCCAGCTCACCCTACGAGAGCTCCTACGAGCAGTACTTC
d_gene: TRBD1; len: 15; abundance: many; v_gene: TRBV28; j_gene: TRBJ1-5; CDR3aa: CASRKQGPSNQPQHF; CDR3nt: TGTGCCAGCAGAAAACAGGGGCCAAGCAATCAGCCCCAGCATTTT
d_gene: .; len: 11; abundance: .; v_gene: TRBV28; j_gene: TRBJ1-5; CDR3aa: CATNSRQPQHF; CDR3nt: TGTGCCACCAATTCTAGGCAGCCCCAGCATTTT
d_gene: .; len: 16; abundance: few; v_gene: TRBV5-1; j_gene: TRBJ1-3; CDR3aa: CASSLTTGNWGNTIYF; CDR3nt: TGCGCCAGCAGCTTGACTACCGGGAATTGGGGAAACACCATATATTTT
d_gene: .; len: 16; abundance: .; v_gene: TRBV5-5; j_gene: TRBJ1-1; CDR3aa: CASILRALDWGTEAFF; CDR3nt: TGTGCCAGCATCCTCCGGGCCCTAGACTGGGGCACTGAAGCTTTCTTT
d_gene: .; len: 12; abundance: many; v_gene: TRBV12-3/TRBV12-4; j_gene: TRBJ1-1; CDR3aa: CASSLNMWEAFF; CDR3nt: TGTGCCAGCAGTTTAAACATGTGGGAAGCTTTCTTT
d_gene: TRBD1; len: 11; abundance: few; v_gene: TRBV6-1; j_gene: TRBJ2-7; CDR3aa: CASRIGQGQYF; CDR3nt: TGTGCCAGCAGAATCGGACAGGGGCAGTACTTC
d_gene: .; len: 16; abundance: many; v_gene: TRBV12-3/TRBV12-4; j_gene: TRBJ2-7; CDR3aa: CASSSPLGLSSYEQYF; CDR3nt: TGTGCCAGCAGCTCCCCCCTGGGCTTGAGCTCCTACGAGCAGTACTTC
d_gene: .; len: 13; abundance: many; v_gene: TRBV3-1; j_gene: TRBJ2-1; CDR3aa: CASSQLQGDEQFF; CDR3nt: TGTGCCAGCAGCCAGCTACAGGGTGATGAGCAGTTCTTC
d_gene: .; len: 12; abundance: many; v_gene: TRBV27; j_gene: TRBJ1-1; CDR3aa: CASSPTGTEAFF; CDR3nt: TGTGCCAGCAGCCCAACAGGAACTGAAGCTTTCTTT
d_gene: .; len: 16; abundance: many; v_gene: TRBV27; j_gene: TRBJ2-3; CDR3aa: CASSFVFWQGTDTQYF; CDR3nt: TGTGCCAGCAGTTTCGTCTTCTGGCAGGGCACAGATACGCAGTATTTT
d_gene: TRBD2; len: 15; abundance: .; v_gene: TRBV5-6; j_gene: TRBJ2-1; CDR3aa: CASSQASGGAHEQFF; CDR3nt: TGTGCCAGCAGCCAAGCTAGCGGGGGGGCCCATGAGCAGTTCTTC
d_gene: TRBD1; len: 13; abundance: .; v_gene: TRBV5-1; j_gene: TRBJ1-2; CDR3aa: CASSDRDSGGRTF; CDR3nt: TGCGCCAGCAGCGACCGGGACAGCGGGGGACGCACCTTC
d_gene: TRBD1; len: 15; abundance: .; v_gene: TRBV2; j_gene: TRBJ2-7; CDR3aa: CASSLGTGRAPEQYF; CDR3nt: TGTGCCAGCAGTCTGGGGACAGGGCGAGCTCCCGAGCAGTACTTC
d_gene: .; len: 15; abundance: many; v_gene: TRBV28; j_gene: TRBJ2-2; CDR3aa: CASSRGGGNTGELFF; CDR3nt: TGTGCCAGCAGCCGAGGGGGGGGGAACACCGGGGAGCTGTTTTTT
d_gene: .; len: 11; abundance: many; v_gene: TRBV20-1; j_gene: TRBJ1-2; CDR3aa: CSAAEDYGYTF; CDR3nt: TGCAGTGCTGCAGAGGACTATGGCTACACCTTC
d_gene: TRBD1; len: 16; abundance: few; v_gene: TRBV4-1; j_gene: TRBJ1-4; CDR3aa: CASSQEGTGATEKLFF; CDR3nt: TGCGCCAGCAGCCAAGAAGGGACAGGGGCGACTGAAAAACTGTTTTTT
d_gene: .; len: 16; abundance: few; v_gene: TRBV5-4; j_gene: TRBJ1-2; CDR3aa: CASRNGQYPANYGYTF; CDR3nt: TGTGCCAGCAGAAATGGACAGTACCCGGCTAACTATGGCTACACCTTC